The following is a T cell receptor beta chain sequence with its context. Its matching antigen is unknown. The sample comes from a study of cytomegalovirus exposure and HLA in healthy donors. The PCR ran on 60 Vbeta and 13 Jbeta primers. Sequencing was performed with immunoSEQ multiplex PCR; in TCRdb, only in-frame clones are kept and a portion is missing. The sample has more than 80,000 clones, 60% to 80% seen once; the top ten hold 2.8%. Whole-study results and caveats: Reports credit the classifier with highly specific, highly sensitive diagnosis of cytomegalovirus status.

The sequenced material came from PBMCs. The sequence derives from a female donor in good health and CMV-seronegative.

The CDR3 sequence is CASSQVPTVAETQYF. For the CDR3, the DNA is TGCGCCAGCAGCCAAGTTCCGACAGTGGCGGAGACCCAGTACTTC. The J gene is TRBJ2-5, the V gene TRBV4-1; TRBD1 might be the D (5 bases). Germline-derived CDR1 and CDR2 are MGHRA and YSYEKL. The germline V and J ends were trimmed by 1 base and 5 bases, with 14 bases remaining between them. The CDR3 totals 15 residues.